Shown below are 23 T cell receptor beta chains from a single sample sequenced in a study of PD-L1 blockade in urothelial cancer. The data were produced by immunoSEQ multiplex PCR, yet TCRdb's version contains in-frame clones alone and is incomplete. The table lists approximately 100,000 clones, around 82% of them singletons. The specimen was PBMCs, collected around atezolizumab (anti-PD-L1) treatment. These receptors originate from a man aged 50 or older with urothelial cancer.

The table lists this clone with a count of one. The rearrangement links TRBV5-4 to TRBJ1-1; D perhaps matches TRBD1 (6 bases). This CDR3 comprises 12 residues. Trimming left V 4 bases short and J 5 bases short, with 9 bases between. The germline gives CDR1 SGHNT, CDR2 YYREEE (reference sequence). The DNA of the CDR3 is TGTGCCAGCAGCCCTACAGGGACTGAAGCTTTCTTT. It specifies CASSPTGTEAFF.

V and J are TRBV4-2 and TRBJ2-1; TRBD2 agrees at 10 bases. CDR1 and CDR2 (germline): LGHNA, YNFKEQ. The CDR3 is 17 amino acids. The V and J ends lost 4 bases and 4 bases, in that order; junction bases with no gene match: 10. This chain's CDR3 is CASSLIFTSGTYNEQFF. The CDR3 DNA reads TGTGCCAGCAGCCTCATTTTCACTAGCGGGACTTACAATGAGCAGTTCTTC.

The V and J genes are TRBV13 and TRBJ2-1; 7 positions agree with TRBD2. V lost 5 bases to trimming and J lost 4 bases; unmatched junction nucleotides: 8. The germline V gene has CDR1 PRHDT and CDR2 FYEKMQ (reference sequence). This CDR3 region has 15 residues. CDR3 region: CASSNQRDLYNEQFF. CDR3 in DNA: TGTGCCAGCAGCAACCAGCGGGACCTGTACAATGAGCAGTTCTTC.

The chain recombines TRBV7-9 with TRBJ2-7; D uncertain. Per the germline V gene, CDR1 is SEHNR and CDR2 is FQNEAQ (reference sequence). The length of the CDR3 is 12 residues. V dropped 8 bases and J dropped 2 bases, with 10 bases sitting between them. CDR3 loop: CASGRSTYEQYF. The DNA of the CDR3 is TGTGCCAGCGGTCGGTCCACCTACGAGCAGTACTTC.

The chain couples TRBV5-6 to TRBJ2-5; D ambiguous. Trimming took off 1 base at V and 4 bases at J, with 11 bases between the two ends. This CDR3 has 14 residues. CDR1 and CDR2 from the germline V gene are SGHDT and YYEEEE. The CDR3 DNA is TGTGCCAGCAGCTTGCAGAGGCGCCGAGAGACCCAGTACTTC. It specifies CASSLQRRRETQYF.

V usage is TRBV28 and J usage is TRBJ2-5; 8 nucleotides align to TRBD2. CDR3 length: 15 amino acids. J was trimmed by 5 bases and V by 5 bases; bases with no gene match: 10. Germline CDR1 and CDR2: MDHEN and SYDVKM. This CDR3 reads CASSPAGRGDETQYF. The CDR3 DNA reads TGTGCCAGCAGTCCGGCTGGGCGGGGGGACGAGACCCAGTACTTC.

V usage is TRBV11-2 and J usage is TRBJ2-7; maybe TRBD2 (6 bases). Trimming cost V 5 bases and J 6 bases, with 23 bases left between them. The CDR3 runs to 16 residues. Germline CDR1 reads SGHAT; CDR2 reads FQNNGV. CDR3: CASSPRGKVIGLEQYF. CDR3 coding DNA: TGTGCCAGCAGCCCCCGCGGGAAGGTCATAGGGCTCGAGCAGTACTTC.

The chain employs TRBV7-9 and TRBJ1-3, with D possibly TRBD1 on 6 matching bases. V gave up 3 bases and J gave up 5 bases, with 8 bases separating them. This CDR3 is built from 13 residues. Germline V CDR1 and CDR2: SEHNR, FQNEAQ (reference sequence). In nucleotides, the CDR3 is TGTGCCAGCAGCTTGGACAGAAGAAACACCATATATTTT. As protein: CASSLDRRNTIYF.

This chain uses TRBV5-4 with TRBJ1-1, with D hard to call. CDR3 size: 14 residues. Germline V gene lookup returns CDR1 SGHNT and CDR2 YYREEE (reference sequence). V was pared by 4 bases and J by 0 bases, with 10 bases between. CDR3 protein: CASSGTGVNTEAFF. Written as DNA, the CDR3 is TGTGCCAGCAGCGGTACCGGGGTGAACACTGAAGCTTTCTTT.

This clone was observed a few times. CDR3 amino acids: CASSGEGSAPGELFF. For the CDR3, the DNA is TGTGCCAGCAGTGGGGAGGGGAGTGCTCCCGGGGAGCTGTTTTTT. The chain employs TRBV6-1 and TRBJ2-2; TRBD2 aligns across 7 bases. The J segment lost 6 bases and the V segment lost 4 bases, leaving 8 bases of the junction unmatched. Per the germline V gene, CDR1 is MNHNS and CDR2 is SASEGT. This CDR3 is built from 15 residues.

This chain links TRBV5-1 with TRBJ2-7, with TRBD1 matching 10 bases. Per germline, CDR1 SGHRS and CDR2 YFSETQ. The length of the CDR3 is 14 residues. With 4 bases clipped from V and 5 bases from J, the junction kept 6 bases outside the gene matches. CDR3 nucleotides: TGCGCCAGCAGCAGGACAGGGGGTTTCGACGAGCAGTACTTC. It yields the protein CASSRTGGFDEQYF.

This clone showed up just once. This chain links TRBV6-1 with TRBJ1-5; D not resolved. V was trimmed by 5 bases and J by 2 bases, leaving 10 bases between them. The CDR3 has 14 residues. Germline V lookup: CDR1 MNHNS, CDR2 SASEGT. In DNA form, the CDR3 reads TGTGCCAGCAGTCCCAACGGAGGCAATCAGCCCCAGCATTTT. Translation: CASSPNGGNQPQHF.

The J gene is TRBJ1-1, the V gene TRBV4-2, with D unresolved. Trimming took off 0 bases at V and 3 bases at J, with 11 bases between the two ends. Germline CDR1 LGHNA, CDR2 YNFKEQ. This CDR3 is 15 amino acids long. The CDR3 sequence: CASSQDRRGYTEAFF. CDR3 bases: TGTGCCAGCAGCCAAGATCGCCGGGGTTACACTGAAGCTTTCTTT.

The chain uses TRBV28 and TRBJ2-3; D is possibly TRBD2 (5 bases). Trimming stripped 6 bases from V and 5 bases from J, with 9 bases between. Germline V CDR1 and CDR2: MDHEN, SYDVKM. CDR3 length: 12 residues. The CDR3 DNA sequence: TGTGCCAGCAGCTGGGGAGTAGATACGCAGTATTTT. Its translation is CASSWGVDTQYF.

The chain joins TRBV19 to TRBJ2-7; D remains unclear. Germline CDR1 and CDR2: LNHDA and SQIVND (reference sequence). V was trimmed by 1 base and J by 2 bases, leaving 12 bases between them. This CDR3 contains 15 residues. DNA for the CDR3: TGTGCCAGTAGTATAGGATCGCGCGGTACCTACGAGCAGTACTTC. Amino acid sequence: CASSIGSRGTYEQYF.

The chain is built from TRBV5-1 and TRBJ2-3; 10 bases fit TRBD1. This CDR3 spans 19 amino acids. The V and J ends lost 3 bases and 0 bases, in that order; junction bases with no gene match: 13. Germline V gene data show CDR1 as SGHRS and CDR2 as YFSETQ. The CDR3 DNA reads TGCGCCAGCAGCTCATCACGGACAGGGGGGAGCCCTAGCACAGATACGCAGTATTTT. Translated, it gives CASSSSRTGGSPSTDTQYF.

This chain uses TRBV19 with TRBJ1-1; the D gene is possibly TRBD1 (5 bases). The CDR3 contains 16 residues. CDR1 and CDR2 (germline): LNHDA, SQIVND (reference sequence). V lost 4 bases to trimming and J lost 1 base, with 16 bases between them. The CDR3, as DNA: TGTGCCAGTAGTAGCGGACTCGGGAGGGGGAACACTGAAGCTTTCTTT. Protein sequence: CASSSGLGRGNTEAFF.

This clone appeared a few times. The chain joins TRBV27 to TRBJ1-2, with 10 bases identical to TRBD1. The CDR3 totals 15 residues. V shed 5 bases, J shed 6 bases, and the junction held 9 bases outside the gene matches. Germline loops: CDR1 MNHEY, CDR2 SMNVEV (reference sequence). CDR3 loop: CASSTTGGARNGYTF. DNA of the CDR3: TGTGCCAGCAGTACGACAGGGGGCGCCCGCAATGGCTACACCTTC.

This sequence joins TRBV6-6 and TRBJ1-1, with 7 bases aligning to TRBD1. CDR3 length equals 16 residues. Per the germline V gene, CDR1 is MNHNY and CDR2 is SVGAGI (reference sequence). V trimming: 6 bases; J trimming: 1 base; junction bases outside the gene matches: 11. For the CDR3, the DNA is TGTGCCAGCAGGGCTCTCGACAGGGTACCGAACACTGAAGCTTTCTTT. Translating it yields CASRALDRVPNTEAFF.

The chain uses TRBV25-1 and TRBJ1-6; a weak D match, TRBD1 (5 bases). Trimming removed 1 base from V and 7 bases from J, with 14 bases in between. The CDR3 runs 16 residues. Germline assignment: CDR1 MGHDK and CDR2 SYGVNS. CDR3 protein: CASSELLLGRNSPLHF. The CDR3 DNA follows: TGTGCCAGCAGTGAATTGTTATTGGGGCGGAATTCACCCCTCCACTTT.

The chain carries TRBV5-1 and TRBJ2-1, with D tentatively TRBD2 (6 bases). Between the trimmed V and J ends, which lost 5 bases and 0 bases, there was a span of 15 bases. Germline V gene sequence: CDR1 SGHRS, CDR2 YFSETQ. The CDR3 covers 16 residues. The CDR3: CASSLPGSGSYNEQFF. CDR3 bases: TGCGCCAGCAGTCTCCCCGGGAGCGGCTCCTACAATGAGCAGTTCTTC. The full variable domain, rest sourced from reference TRBV5-1 and TRBJ2-1, is KAGVTQTPRYLIKTRGQQVTLSCSPISGHRSVSWYQQTPGQGLQFLFEYFSETQRNKGNFPGRFSGRQFSNSRSEMNVSTLELGDSALYLCASSLPGSGSYNEQFFGPGTRLTVL.

V is TRBV19 and J is TRBJ1-2; D not resolved. The ends were cut back, 5 bases at V and 8 bases at J, with 12 bases in the middle. This CDR3 has 12 residues. The germline CDR1 and CDR2 sequences are LNHDA and SQIVND (reference sequence). The CDR3 sequence: CASSGPGGGYTF. CDR3 sequence (DNA): TGTGCCAGTAGTGGCCCGGGAGGAGGCTACACCTTC.

The chain combines TRBV5-1 with TRBJ1-2; D possibly corresponds to TRBD1 (5 bases). Germline CDR1 and CDR2: SGHRS and YFSETQ. The CDR3 totals 11 residues. V was pared by 5 bases and J by 4 bases, with 6 bases between. CDR3 DNA sequence: TGCGCCAGCAGTGACAGCTATGGCTACACCTTC. Translating it yields CASSDSYGYTF.